This is a list of T cell receptor beta chains from one sample in a study of early T cells in non-severe SARS-CoV-2 infection. TCRdb re-analysed the 5' RACE reads in MiXCR, keeping a single row per CDR3 protein. The sample holds some 64,000 distinct CDR3 sequences, around 19% seen once. This sample comprised whole blood, obtained at baseline. These receptors originate from an adult who was a healthcare worker with PCR-confirmed SARS-CoV-2 infection or an uninfected control (not recorded which). Each CDR3 is given with its conserved first and last residue. The D gene is left open where the match is weak. Size values are once, few and many counts, or a class for expanded clones, and some rows have none.

NA | TRBJ2-7 | NA | 12 | TRBV7-9 | CASSLLSGEQYF | TGTGCCAGCAGCTTATTGAGCGGCGAGCAGTACTTC
once | TRBJ2-7 | NA | 13 | TRBV27 | CASSLSSTYEQYF | TGTGCCAGCAGTTTATCCTCAACCTACGAGCAGTACTTC
NA | TRBJ2-7 | NA | 14 | TRBV27 | CASSLAGASIEQYF | TGTGCCAGCAGTTTAGCAGGGGCGTCGATCGAGCAGTACTTC
few | TRBJ1-6 | NA | 16 | TRBV4-3 | CASSQDLAGGDSPLHF | TGCGCCAGCAGCCAAGATTTGGCAGGTGGGGATTCACCCCTCCACTTT
many | TRBJ1-1 | TRBD1 | 12 | TRBV29-1 | CSEGTGSAEAFF | TGCAGCGAGGGGACAGGGTCCGCTGAAGCTTTCTTT
few | TRBJ1-2 | NA | 13 | TRBV29-1 | CSGAGQFNYGYTF | TGCAGCGGAGCTGGACAGTTTAACTATGGCTACACCTTC
few | TRBJ2-1 | NA | 15 | TRBV19 | CASSISASSYNEQFF | TGTGCCAGTAGTATAAGTGCTAGCTCCTACAATGAGCAGTTCTTC
few | TRBJ2-2 | NA | 15 | TRBV29-1 | CSVEDSGGGTGELFF | TGCAGCGTTGAAGATTCTGGGGGCGGCACCGGGGAGCTGTTTTTT
few | TRBJ2-5 | TRBD1 | 16 | TRBV7-9 | CASGSSDRGGGATQYF | TGTGCCAGCGGGTCCAGCGACAGGGGAGGTGGAGCGACCCAGTACTTC
NA | TRBJ2-7 | TRBD1 | 13 | TRBV7-2 | CASSRDRGFEQYF | TGTGCCAGCAGCCGGGACAGGGGTTTCGAGCAGTACTTC
once | TRBJ1-6 | TRBD1 | 13 | TRBV12-3/TRBV12-4 | CASSQGAKSPLHF | TGTGCCAGCAGTCAGGGGGCTAAGTCACCCCTCCACTTT
once | TRBJ1-2 | TRBD1 | 13 | TRBV2 | CASSSGGYFGYTF | TGTGCCAGCAGTTCAGGGGGATACTTCGGCTACACCTTC
NA | TRBJ2-2 | NA | 14 | TRBV25-1 | CASSEYQVTGELFF | TGTGCCAGCAGTGAATATCAGGTCACCGGGGAGCTGTTTTTT
NA | TRBJ2-5 | NA | 12 | TRBV5-4 | CASGRQQETQYF | TGTGCCAGCGGTCGACAGCAAGAGACCCAGTACTTC
many | TRBJ2-3 | NA | 13 | TRBV28 | CASRGQGPDTQYF | TGTGCCAGCAGGGGCCAGGGGCCAGATACGCAGTATTTT
few | TRBJ2-7 | TRBD1 | 15 | TRBV7-7 | CASSEGQGLTYEQYF | TGTGCCAGCAGCGAGGGACAGGGGTTAACCTACGAGCAGTACTTC
many | TRBJ2-6 | NA | 13 | TRBV11-2 | CASSFSGANVLTF | TGTGCCAGCAGCTTCTCTGGGGCCAACGTCCTGACTTTC
NA | TRBJ2-5 | NA | 15 | TRBV20-1 | CSARDLSSEQETQYF | TGCAGTGCTAGAGATCTGTCTAGCGAACAAGAGACCCAGTACTTC
NA | TRBJ1-1 | NA | 15 | TRBV11-2 | CASSYLRPGPTEAFF | TGTGCCAGCAGCTACCTTAGACCGGGACCTACTGAAGCTTTCTTT
NA | TRBJ1-2 | NA | 13 | TRBV5-4 | CASSSGGRYGYTF | TGTGCCAGCAGCTCCGGGGGGCGGTATGGCTACACCTTC
few | TRBJ2-5 | NA | 15 | TRBV5-1 | CASSFRGASQETQYF | TGCGCCAGCAGCTTCAGGGGGGCCAGTCAAGAGACCCAGTACTTC
NA | TRBJ2-2 | NA | 12 | TRBV3-1 | CASSQGTGELFF | TGTGCCAGCAGCCAAGGGACCGGGGAGCTGTTTTTT
NA | TRBJ2-1 | NA | 13 | TRBV6-1 | CAFPGHTYNEQFF | TGTGCATTTCCAGGGCATACCTACAATGAGCAGTTCTTC
few | TRBJ2-5 | NA | 14 | TRBV6-2/TRBV6-3 | CASSSNGAQETQYF | TGTGCCAGCAGTTCGAACGGGGCCCAAGAGACCCAGTACTTC
many | TRBJ2-1 | NA | 13 | TRBV12-5 | CASGTGDGNEQFF | TGTGCTAGTGGTACCGGGGATGGCAATGAGCAGTTCTTC
NA | TRBJ1-1 | NA | 15 | TRBV7-9 | CASSLAGTMNTEAFF | TGTGCCAGCAGCTTAGCGGGCACCATGAACACTGAAGCTTTCTTT